This is a list of T cell receptor beta chains from one sample in a study of blood T cell repertoires in COVID-19. Data came from immunoSEQ multiplex PCR; TCRdb stores just in-frame clones and leaves some out. The sample has 250,000 or so clones; about 88% are singletons. Input material: peripheral blood. These receptor sequences come from a woman between 40 and 50 years old who had recovered from COVID-19. The conserved cysteine and the conserved F or W are not part of the CDR3 here.

TRBV5-5	ASSPRDRARSPLH
TRBV7-2	ASRMGGFRTGELF
TRBV19	ASSEGTGTNYGYT
TRBV6-2/TRBV6-3	ASSYAAGAQETQY
TRBV6-1	ASSERGTEAF
TRBV5-1	ASSFGAGGSYEQY
TRBV5-6	ASSHPQGPRNYGYT
TRBV19	ASSTEAGWAGELF
TRBV4-2	ASSQAPGGGSPSEQY
TRBV9	ASSVGGTPNEKLF
TRBV14	ASSQDRRAGGYGYT
TRBV19	ASPGGGEAF
TRBV6-1	ASSEWGGSNQPQH
TRBV5-1	ASSSTNYEQY
TRBV7-2	ASSLGGQTQY
TRBV5-1	ASSLAGGVLGNEQF
TRBV4-1	ASSQRASGRGGGTDTQY
TRBV5-4	ASSLGGAFNEKLF
TRBV7-2	ASSFGGRQPQH
TRBV6-1	ASSEAGSTDTQY
TRBV6-5	ASRRGLGTEAF
TRBV5-4	ASSRGGTGEEKLF
TRBV6-5	ASSLAGGSPGELF
TRBV4-3	ASSQMGAGADGYT
TRBV14	ASSQDHVLDRGLNTEAF
TRBV7-2	ASSPPRQADATNEKLF
TRBV30	AWRSPTGWALH